The TCR beta chain under discussion was sequenced for a study of cytotoxic CD8 clonotypes in ibrutinib-treated CLL. Study findings and constraints: Under therapy, public clonotypes either contracted or stayed stable, and they were uncommon. Clonality at baseline surpassed age-matched healthy donors and tracked circulating CD8+ T-cell counts. Clonality increased with ibrutinib response but returned toward baseline at progression.

V trimming: 2 bases; J trimming: 9 bases; junction bases outside the gene matches: 7. The CDR3 is 15 amino acids. The V gene's germline CDR1 is LGHNA and CDR2 YSLEER. On this clone itself: The antigen is not known.

T cells were sequenced at a targeted depth of 1 in 200,000 to 1 in 1 million. The repertoire was sequenced with immunoSEQ multiplex PCR; TCRdb's copy has only in-frame clones and lacks some. The sample holds about 160,000 clones, approximately 80% seen once. The sequence derives from a human donor with chronic lymphocytic leukemia. Sequenced material: PBMCs, taken after 12 months of ibrutinib treatment. The chain links TRBV4-3 to TRBJ2-1; 10 nucleotides agree with TRBD2. The CDR3 sequence is CASSQTSGAWGEQFF. The CDR3 DNA follows: TGCGCCAGCAGCCAAACTAGCGGGGCATGGGGTGAGCAGTTCTTC.